This T cell receptor beta chain was observed in a study of cytomegalovirus exposure and HLA in healthy donors. Study-level results: Associated with cytomegalovirus, according to the listing, were 170 or so TCR beta chains. TCR beta chain V- and J-gene trimming was linked, in a later analysis, to a missense variant in DCLRE1C.

Unrecorded immune exposure was likely among donors, who were nominally healthy when sampled. A multiplex PCR was run with 60 Vbeta primers and 13 Jbeta primers. Here immunoSEQ multiplex PCR was the method, and the copy in TCRdb shows in-frame clones only, minus some. The sample lists some 140,000 clones, more than 75% occurring once. As to this clone: Its antigen is unknown.

This CDR3 contains 12 residues. V shed 1 base and J shed 6 bases, with 9 bases lying between them. Germline lookup yields CDR1 SQVTM and CDR2 ANQGSEA. J is TRBJ1-2 and V is TRBV29-1; D remains unclear. Material: PBMCs. The clonotype comes from a man aged 25-40 years in good health and CMV-seropositive. DNA of the CDR3: TGCAGCGTTGAAGGGCAGGTGGATGGCTACACCTTC. It specifies CSVEGQVDGYTF.